A selection of T cell receptor beta chains follows, all from one sample in a study of OX40 agonist ivuxolimab in advanced cancers. Method: immunoSEQ multiplex PCR; TCRdb's copy keeps in-frame clones and lacks some. The table shows some 80,000 clones, with around 94% occurring only once. The sequencing here drew on CD4+ or CD8+ T cells sorted from blood, taken in a trial of the OX40 agonist ivuxolimab. These receptors were collected from an adult with an advanced solid tumor such as melanoma, head and neck, liver or kidney cancer. Both conserved end residues are part of each CDR3. The D gene is left open where the match is weak. The listing skips clone size in some rows; elsewhere it reads once, few, many or a size class.

j_call: TRBJ2-7; clone_size: once; d_call: NA; v_call: TRBV6-6; cdr3_nt: TGTGCCAGCAGTCCTGGGGCCGGGGCCTACGAGCAGTACTTC; cdr3_aa: CASSPGAGAYEQYF
j_call: TRBJ1-5; clone_size: NA; d_call: NA; v_call: TRBV6-4; cdr3_nt: TGTGCCAGCACACCCACAGGGAATCAGCCCCAGCATTTT; cdr3_aa: CASTPTGNQPQHF
j_call: TRBJ1-4; clone_size: NA; d_call: NA; v_call: TRBV11-3; cdr3_nt: TGTGCCAGCAGCTTAGATCGTCCGGGGACCGGACTGTTTTTT; cdr3_aa: CASSLDRPGTGLFF
j_call: TRBJ2-1; clone_size: NA; d_call: NA; v_call: TRBV7-2; cdr3_nt: TGTGCCAGCCGCCGACCGCGGGATACCTACAATGAGCAGTTCTTC; cdr3_aa: CASRRPRDTYNEQFF
j_call: TRBJ1-5; clone_size: few; d_call: NA; v_call: TRBV6-5; cdr3_nt: TGTGCCAGCAGTCAGCGAAGAGGACAGCCCCAGCATTTT; cdr3_aa: CASSQRRGQPQHF
j_call: TRBJ1-5; clone_size: NA; d_call: NA; v_call: TRBV7-8; cdr3_nt: TGTGCCAGCAGCTTAGCAGGGCAGCAACGCAATCAGCCCCAGCATTTT; cdr3_aa: CASSLAGQQRNQPQHF
j_call: TRBJ2-1; clone_size: NA; d_call: NA; v_call: TRBV18; cdr3_nt: TGTGCCAGCTCACCTCCGCAGGGTGTATTCAATGAGCAGTTCTTC; cdr3_aa: CASSPPQGVFNEQFF
j_call: TRBJ1-3; clone_size: NA; d_call: NA; v_call: TRBV10-1; cdr3_nt: TGCGCCAGCAGTGAAGGGGGACCTGGAAACACCATATATTTT; cdr3_aa: CASSEGGPGNTIYF
j_call: TRBJ2-1; clone_size: NA; d_call: TRBD1; v_call: TRBV2; cdr3_nt: TGTGCCAGCCGGGACAGGCGGGACAATGAGCAGTTCTTC; cdr3_aa: CASRDRRDNEQFF
j_call: TRBJ1-2; clone_size: NA; d_call: NA; v_call: TRBV18; cdr3_nt: TGTGCCAGCTCACAGGGGGCTAACTATGGCTACACCTTC; cdr3_aa: CASSQGANYGYTF
j_call: TRBJ1-1; clone_size: NA; d_call: NA; v_call: TRBV28; cdr3_nt: TGTGCCAGCAGTTTACTGGTTATGAACACTGAAGCTTTCTTT; cdr3_aa: CASSLLVMNTEAFF
j_call: TRBJ1-5; clone_size: NA; d_call: NA; v_call: TRBV28; cdr3_nt: TGTGCCAGCAAACGTTGGGATAGCAATCAGCCCCAGCATTTT; cdr3_aa: CASKRWDSNQPQHF
j_call: TRBJ1-2; clone_size: NA; d_call: NA; v_call: TRBV30; cdr3_nt: TGTGCCTGGTTAGGGCTTTATGGCTACACCTTC; cdr3_aa: CAWLGLYGYTF
j_call: TRBJ2-2; clone_size: NA; d_call: TRBD1; v_call: TRBV7-8; cdr3_nt: TGTGCCAGCAGCAATGGACAGGGGGTGGGGGAGCTGTTTTTT; cdr3_aa: CASSNGQGVGELFF
j_call: TRBJ1-3; clone_size: NA; d_call: TRBD1; v_call: TRBV9; cdr3_nt: TGTGCCAGCAGCGTATCTGGGACAGGGGCTGGAAACACCATATATTTT; cdr3_aa: CASSVSGTGAGNTIYF
j_call: TRBJ2-1; clone_size: NA; d_call: TRBD1; v_call: TRBV19; cdr3_nt: TGTGCCAGTAGTTTACAGGGGGCTGATGAGCAGTTCTTC; cdr3_aa: CASSLQGADEQFF
j_call: TRBJ1-2; clone_size: NA; d_call: NA; v_call: TRBV28; cdr3_nt: TGTGCCAGCAGTTTATCCCCAGGGACCGTCGGCTACACCTTC; cdr3_aa: CASSLSPGTVGYTF
j_call: TRBJ2-7; clone_size: NA; d_call: TRBD1; v_call: TRBV29-1; cdr3_nt: TGCAGCGTTGGGAACAGGGGGTTAAGAGAGCAGTACTTC; cdr3_aa: CSVGNRGLREQYF
j_call: TRBJ1-2; clone_size: NA; d_call: NA; v_call: TRBV7-2; cdr3_nt: TGTGCCAGCAGCTTTAGGACAGTCGGTTTGTATGGCTACACCTTC; cdr3_aa: CASSFRTVGLYGYTF
j_call: TRBJ2-3; clone_size: NA; d_call: NA; v_call: TRBV7-3; cdr3_nt: TGTGCCAGCAGCCCCGGTTTTACTACGCAGTATTTT; cdr3_aa: CASSPGFTTQYF
j_call: TRBJ1-5; clone_size: NA; d_call: NA; v_call: TRBV7-8; cdr3_nt: TGTGCCAGCAGCTCCGTGGGCGGAAATCAGCCCCAGCATTTT; cdr3_aa: CASSSVGGNQPQHF
j_call: TRBJ2-2; clone_size: NA; d_call: NA; v_call: TRBV5-1; cdr3_nt: TGCGCCAGCAGCTTGGCCCCCCTGGACAATTGGGGGACCGGGGAGCTGTTTTTT; cdr3_aa: CASSLAPLDNWGTGELFF
j_call: TRBJ2-1; clone_size: NA; d_call: NA; v_call: TRBV28; cdr3_nt: TGTGCCAGCACCGCCCCATACAATGAGCAGTTCTTC; cdr3_aa: CASTAPYNEQFF
j_call: TRBJ1-2; clone_size: NA; d_call: TRBD1; v_call: TRBV19; cdr3_nt: TGTGCCAGTAGTCACGGACAGGGTTACTATGGCTACACCTTC; cdr3_aa: CASSHGQGYYGYTF